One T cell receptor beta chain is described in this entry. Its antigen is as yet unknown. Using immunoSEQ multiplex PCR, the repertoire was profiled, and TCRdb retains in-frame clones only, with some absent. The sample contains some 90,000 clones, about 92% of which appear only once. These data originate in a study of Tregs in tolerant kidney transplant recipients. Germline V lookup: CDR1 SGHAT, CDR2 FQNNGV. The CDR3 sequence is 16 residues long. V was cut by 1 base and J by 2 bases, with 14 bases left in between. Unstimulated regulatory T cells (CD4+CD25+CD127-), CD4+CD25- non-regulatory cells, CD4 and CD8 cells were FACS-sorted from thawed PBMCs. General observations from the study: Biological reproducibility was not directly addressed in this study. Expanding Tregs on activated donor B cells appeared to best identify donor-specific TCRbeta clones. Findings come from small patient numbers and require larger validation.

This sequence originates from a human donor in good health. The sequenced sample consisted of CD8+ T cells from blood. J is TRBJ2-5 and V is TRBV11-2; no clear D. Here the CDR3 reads CASSLAPGLGQETQYF. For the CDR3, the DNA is TGTGCCAGCAGCTTAGCGCCCGGTTTAGGGCAAGAGACCCAGTACTTC. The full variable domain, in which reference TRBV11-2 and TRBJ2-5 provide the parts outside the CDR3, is EAGVAQSPRYKIIEKRQSVAFWCNPISGHATLYWYQQILGQGPKLLIQFQNNGVVDDSQLPKDRFSAERLKGVDSTLKIQPAKLEDSAVYLCASSLAPGLGQETQYFGPGTRLLVL.